This is a list of T cell receptor beta chains from one sample in a study of OX40 agonist ivuxolimab in advanced cancers. Produced via immunoSEQ multiplex PCR; TCRdb's table is partial and in-frame only. In the table there are around 69,000 clones, over 75% of which are singletons. The source was CD4+ or CD8+ T cells sorted from blood, collected in a trial of the OX40 agonist ivuxolimab. These receptors all come from an adult with an advanced solid tumor such as melanoma, head and neck, liver or kidney cancer. Both conserved end residues are part of each CDR3. Each record gives: V gene, clone size, D gene, J gene, CDR3 protein, CDR3 DNA. A D gene is named only where the DNA matches it firmly. A clone size is listed for some rows: how often the clone was seen (once, few, many), or a class if it is expanded.

v_gene: TRBV18
abundance: NA
d_gene: NA
j_gene: TRBJ2-5
CDR3aa: CASSPRIGLETQYF
CDR3nt: TGTGCCAGCTCACCCAGGATAGGACTCGAGACCCAGTACTTC

v_gene: TRBV4-3
abundance: NA
d_gene: NA
j_gene: TRBJ1-5
CDR3aa: CASSQESRGQPQHF
CDR3nt: TGCGCCAGCAGCCAAGAATCCAGGGGACAGCCCCAGCATTTT

v_gene: TRBV7-9
abundance: NA
d_gene: NA
j_gene: TRBJ1-1
CDR3aa: CASSLGGQLEAFF
CDR3nt: TGTGCCAGCAGCTTAGGGGGGCAGCTTGAAGCTTTCTTT

v_gene: TRBV28
abundance: NA
d_gene: NA
j_gene: TRBJ1-1
CDR3aa: CASSSWSGAAAEAFF
CDR3nt: TGTGCCAGCAGTTCCTGGTCGGGGGCGGCGGCTGAAGCTTTCTTT

v_gene: TRBV19
abundance: NA
d_gene: NA
j_gene: TRBJ1-1
CDR3aa: CASSMAVNTEAFF
CDR3nt: TGTGCCAGTAGTATGGCGGTGAACACTGAAGCTTTCTTT

v_gene: TRBV5-4
abundance: NA
d_gene: NA
j_gene: TRBJ1-1
CDR3aa: CASSLKNRDYTEAFF
CDR3nt: TGTGCCAGCAGCTTAAAGAACAGGGATTACACTGAAGCTTTCTTT

v_gene: TRBV7-9
abundance: NA
d_gene: NA
j_gene: TRBJ1-2
CDR3aa: CASSQRTSTYGYTF
CDR3nt: TGTGCCAGCAGCCAACGGACCAGCACCTATGGCTACACCTTC

v_gene: TRBV11-3
abundance: few
d_gene: NA
j_gene: TRBJ2-1
CDR3aa: CASSLSAGGRELKQFF
CDR3nt: TGTGCCAGCAGCTTGAGCGCCGGTGGGCGGGAATTGAAGCAGTTCTTC

v_gene: TRBV7-7
abundance: NA
d_gene: TRBD2
j_gene: TRBJ2-2
CDR3aa: CASSPSNGAGGITGELFF
CDR3nt: TGTGCTAGCAGCCCGTCAAATGGGGCGGGAGGGATCACCGGGGAGCTGTTTTTT

v_gene: TRBV7-8
abundance: NA
d_gene: NA
j_gene: TRBJ2-7
CDR3aa: CASSISGYEQYF
CDR3nt: TGTGCCAGCAGCATCTCAGGCTACGAGCAGTACTTC

v_gene: TRBV7-9
abundance: NA
d_gene: NA
j_gene: TRBJ1-5
CDR3aa: CASSLAGDNQPQHF
CDR3nt: TGTGCCAGCAGCTTAGCAGGTGACAATCAGCCCCAGCATTTT

v_gene: TRBV5-1
abundance: NA
d_gene: NA
j_gene: TRBJ1-1
CDR3aa: CASSLDGGTEAFF
CDR3nt: TGCGCCAGCAGCTTGGACGGGGGCACTGAAGCTTTCTTT

v_gene: TRBV6-4
abundance: NA
d_gene: NA
j_gene: TRBJ1-2
CDR3aa: CASSDSAGYGYTF
CDR3nt: TGTGCCAGCAGTGACTCCGCGGGCTATGGCTACACCTTC

v_gene: TRBV10-3
abundance: NA
d_gene: TRBD1
j_gene: TRBJ1-2
CDR3aa: CASGGGQANYGYTF
CDR3nt: TGTGCCAGCGGGGGGGGACAGGCAAACTATGGCTACACCTTC

v_gene: TRBV13
abundance: NA
d_gene: NA
j_gene: TRBJ1-1
CDR3aa: CASSLVRAEAFF
CDR3nt: TGTGCCAGCAGCTTAGTGAGGGCGGAAGCTTTCTTT

v_gene: TRBV5-4
abundance: NA
d_gene: NA
j_gene: TRBJ1-3
CDR3aa: CASSSQGPSGNTIYF
CDR3nt: TGTGCCAGCAGCTCACAGGGCCCCTCGGGAAACACCATATATTTT

v_gene: TRBV5-1
abundance: NA
d_gene: NA
j_gene: TRBJ1-1
CDR3aa: CASSDPLQVEAFF
CDR3nt: TGCGCCAGCAGCGATCCGCTACAAGTTGAAGCTTTCTTT

v_gene: TRBV4-3
abundance: NA
d_gene: TRBD2
j_gene: TRBJ2-1
CDR3aa: CASSLRIAGTYNEQFF
CDR3nt: TGCGCCAGCAGCCTCCGGATAGCGGGTACCTACAATGAGCAGTTCTTC

v_gene: TRBV19
abundance: NA
d_gene: NA
j_gene: TRBJ1-5
CDR3aa: CASSIRPWEGNQPQHF
CDR3nt: TGTGCCAGTAGTATTCGCCCGTGGGAAGGCAATCAGCCCCAGCATTTT

v_gene: TRBV18
abundance: NA
d_gene: NA
j_gene: TRBJ1-3
CDR3aa: CASSTSQGNTIYF
CDR3nt: TGTGCCAGCTCAACGTCCCAGGGAAACACCATATATTTT

v_gene: TRBV27
abundance: NA
d_gene: NA
j_gene: TRBJ1-1
CDR3aa: CASSLWGNREAFF
CDR3nt: TGTGCCAGCAGTTTATGGGGGAATCGTGAAGCTTTCTTT

v_gene: TRBV14
abundance: NA
d_gene: TRBD1
j_gene: TRBJ2-1
CDR3aa: CASSQESRGYYNEQFF
CDR3nt: TGTGCCAGCAGCCAAGAAAGCAGGGGGTATTACAATGAGCAGTTCTTC